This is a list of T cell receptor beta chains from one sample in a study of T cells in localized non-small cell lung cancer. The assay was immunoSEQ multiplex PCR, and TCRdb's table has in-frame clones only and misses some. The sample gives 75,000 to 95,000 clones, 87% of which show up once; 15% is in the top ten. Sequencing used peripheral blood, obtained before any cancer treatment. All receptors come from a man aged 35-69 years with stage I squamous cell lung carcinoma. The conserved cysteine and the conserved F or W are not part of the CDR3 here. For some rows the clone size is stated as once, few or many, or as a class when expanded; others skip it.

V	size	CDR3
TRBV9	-	ASSAQTGGSGYT
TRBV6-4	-	ASSEQGYTGELF
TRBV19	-	ASRAGTANTGELF
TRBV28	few	ASSLRGYTEAF
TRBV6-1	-	ASSESRSGVVAYEQY
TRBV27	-	ASSLSDRGSSPLH
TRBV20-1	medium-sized	SAVGKTQY
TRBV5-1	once	ASSLSGTNYGYT
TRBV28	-	ASSLSSWGSAQGTQY
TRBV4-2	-	ASSQAPSRLASTDTQY
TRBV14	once	ASSLSGGYEQY
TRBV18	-	ASSPSTGSGETQY
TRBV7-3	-	ASSIGGVANTDTQY
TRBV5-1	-	ASSRNDNEKLF
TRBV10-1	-	ASSESAGIYNEQF
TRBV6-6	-	ASSYSMGSGNTIY
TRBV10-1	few	ASRWGNTGELF
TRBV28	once	ASRQGTYTEAF
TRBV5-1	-	ASSLGTGLGEQY
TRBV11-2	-	ASSAALNYGYT
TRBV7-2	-	ASSFRYEQY
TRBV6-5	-	ASTSGDYGYT
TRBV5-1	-	ASSTQAIQETQY
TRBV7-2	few	ASSPRQSNQPQH
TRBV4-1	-	ASSVGTINEKLF
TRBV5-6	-	ASSVSGGTDTQY
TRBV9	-	ASSVSSNTGELF
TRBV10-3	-	AISESWLARENTEAF
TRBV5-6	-	ASSFGGEETQY
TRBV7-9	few	ASSSPGQGLTGGYT
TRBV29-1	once	SVSTGTYEQY
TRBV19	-	ASSTRDTLALYYGYT
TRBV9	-	ASSRDLQNTGELF
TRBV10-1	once	ASSDGGALDTQY
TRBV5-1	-	ASSSGMQLSYGYT
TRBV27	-	ASSLSWQGAGTQY
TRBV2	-	ASRNGQAYNSPLH
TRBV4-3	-	ASSLTDRGDYNEQF
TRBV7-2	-	ASSLAPSFTGTYSYEQY
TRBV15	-	ATSRWTGEYGYT
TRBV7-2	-	ASSRGQGYNEQF
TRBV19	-	ASSILTSGSTDTQY
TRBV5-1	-	ASSLGDINDEQF